A selection of T cell receptor beta chains follows, all from one sample in a study of blood T cell repertoires in COVID-19. The method was immunoSEQ multiplex PCR; TCRdb's version includes in-frame clones alone and lacks a portion of them. The table has some 120,000 clones, approximately 82% seen once; the top ten hold less than 8%. The specimen was peripheral blood. Receptors were obtained from a man in his 70s with active or convalescent COVID-19. Each CDR3 is given with its conserved first and last residue. A D gene is named only where the DNA matches it firmly. Some rows have no size entry. The others give once, few or many, or a class for an expanded clone.

size	V	length	J	D	DNA	CDR3
NA	TRBV5-6	14	TRBJ1-6	NA	TGTGCCAGCAGCTTGGACAGAAACAATTCACCCCTCCACTTT	CASSLDRNNSPLHF
NA	TRBV4-3	13	TRBJ2-7	NA	TGCGCCAGCAGCCAAGATCGGGGCTACGAGCAGTACTTC	CASSQDRGYEQYF
NA	TRBV7-8	15	TRBJ2-1	NA	TGTGCCAGCAGCTTAGTCTCGGCGGATTGGTATGAGCAGTTCTTC	CASSLVSADWYEQFF
NA	TRBV12-5	15	TRBJ1-5	NA	TGTGCTAGTGGTACCAAAACAGCAAACAATCAGCCCCAGCATTTT	CASGTKTANNQPQHF
once	TRBV28	14	TRBJ2-7	TRBD1	TGTGCCAGCAGTTACCCGGGACAGTCCTACGAGCAGTACTTC	CASSYPGQSYEQYF
NA	TRBV7-2	13	TRBJ1-1	TRBD1	TGTGCCAGCAGCGGACAGGGGAGGACTGAAGCTTTCTTT	CASSGQGRTEAFF
NA	TRBV6-5	10	TRBJ1-3	NA	TGTGGCGCGGGCGGAGACACCATATATTTT	CGAGGDTIYF
NA	TRBV7-2	13	TRBJ1-4	TRBD1	TGTGCCAGCAGCTTAACAGGGGGCGAAAAACTGTTTTTT	CASSLTGGEKLFF
NA	TRBV24-1	15	TRBJ1-2	TRBD1	TGTGCCACCAGTCGCTCCAGGGGGCGGGTATATGGCTACACCTTC	CATSRSRGRVYGYTF
NA	TRBV28	14	TRBJ1-5	NA	TGTGCCAGCAGTAGGTGGGGAGGCAATCAGCCCCAGCATTTT	CASSRWGGNQPQHF
NA	TRBV7-3	15	TRBJ2-1	TRBD1	TGTGCCAGCAGCTACGACAGGGGGGAGTACAATGAGCAGTTCTTC	CASSYDRGEYNEQFF
once	TRBV28	16	TRBJ2-1	TRBD2	TGTGCCAGCAGTTTATCAGGAGCGGGAGGTACCAATGAGCAGTTCTTC	CASSLSGAGGTNEQFF
NA	TRBV7-3	14	TRBJ2-3	NA	TGTGCCAGCAGCTTCTCGGGACACACAGATACGCAGTATTTT	CASSFSGHTDTQYF
NA	TRBV29-1	14	TRBJ2-1	NA	TGCAGCGCCTCCTGGCAGGGCTCCTACAATGAGCAGTTCTTC	CSASWQGSYNEQFF
NA	TRBV5-6	14	TRBJ1-2	NA	TGTGCCAGCAGCTTGATAGGGGGGGCGGTAGGCTACACCTTC	CASSLIGGAVGYTF
NA	TRBV7-2	16	TRBJ2-5	NA	TGTGCCAGCAGCTTGGGGCTGGGGTCGGGCCAAGAGACCCAGTACTTC	CASSLGLGSGQETQYF
NA	TRBV7-8	16	TRBJ2-3	TRBD2	TGTGCCAGCAGCTTAAGGCTAGCGGAGAGCACAGATACGCAGTATTTT	CASSLRLAESTDTQYF
once	TRBV28	13	TRBJ1-4	NA	TGTGCCAGCAGGAGGGGGATGGGTGAAAAACTGTTTTTT	CASRRGMGEKLFF
NA	TRBV2	12	TRBJ1-5	NA	TGTGCCAGCAGTTCAGGGTATCAGCCCCAGCATTTT	CASSSGYQPQHF
NA	TRBV19	13	TRBJ1-1	NA	TGTGCCAGTAGTAATGGAGGGGTCACTGAAGCTTTCTTT	CASSNGGVTEAFF
NA	TRBV12-3/TRBV12-4	13	TRBJ1-2	TRBD1	TGTGCCAGCAGCCTACAGGGGAACTATGGCTACACCTTC	CASSLQGNYGYTF
NA	TRBV2	14	TRBJ1-2	NA	TGTGCCAGCAGTGAACTGGACAGCTTCTATGGCTACACCTTC	CASSELDSFYGYTF